These 16 T cell receptor beta chains were all obtained from the same sample, sequenced in a study of shared clonotypes between healthy human individuals. Assay: immunoSEQ multiplex PCR; the TCRdb copy retains only in-frame clones and omits some. The data show about 520,000 clones, over 70% seen once. Sequencing input: PBMCs. The source of these receptors is a woman aged 35 to 49 in good health. Some clones in this sample may be carry-over from other donors' samples.

The count of this clone is one. The chain has TRBV30 and TRBJ2-7; a weak D match, TRBD2 (5 bases). CDR3 length equals 15 residues. Germline values: CDR1 GTSNPN, CDR2 SVGIG (reference sequence). With 2 bases removed from V and 5 bases from J, the gap between germline ends came to 19 bases. CDR3 in amino acids: CAWSTAAARFDEQYF. The CDR3 DNA follows: TGTGCCTGGAGTACCGCAGCGGCCCGGTTCGACGAGCAGTACTTC.

This chain joins TRBV27 and TRBJ2-5; D may be TRBD2 (6 bases). CDR3 length: 13 residues. V was cut by 6 bases and J by 5 bases, with 13 bases left in between. Germline V lookup: CDR1 MNHEY, CDR2 SMNVEV (reference sequence). The CDR3 is CASRWRARETQYF. The CDR3 DNA reads TGTGCCAGCAGATGGAGGGCCCGGGAGACCCAGTACTTC.

The chain recombines TRBV7-8 with TRBJ1-2; a possible D gene is TRBD1 (6 bases). The CDR3 is 14 amino acids. Germline V gene sequence: CDR1 SGHVS, CDR2 FQNEAQ. V lost 6 bases to trimming and J lost 8 bases, with 19 bases between them. CDR3 nucleotide sequence: TGTGCCAGCAGTCCTCGTGCGGGGGCAGGAGGCTACACCTTC. Translating it yields CASSPRAGAGGYTF.

This clone has just a few counts. V is TRBV7-9 and J is TRBJ1-5; D perhaps matches TRBD1 (6 bases). The CDR3 has 14 amino acids. With 5 bases removed from V and 8 bases from J, the gap between germline ends came to 16 bases. Per germline, CDR1 SEHNR and CDR2 FQNEAQ (reference sequence). DNA for the CDR3: TGTGCCAGCAGCCACCTCTCCAGGGGAGAGCCCCAGCATTTT. It is translated as CASSHLSRGEPQHF.

The V call is TRBV4-1, the J call TRBJ1-2; the D gene is possibly TRBD1 (6 bases). The V end lost 1 base, the J end lost 7 bases, and 10 bases lay between the germline ends. This CDR3 has 13 amino acids. In germline, CDR1 is MGHRA, CDR2 YSYEKL. The CDR3 here is CASSQGLDSGYTF. DNA for the CDR3: TGCGCCAGCAGCCAAGGGTTGGACAGTGGCTACACCTTC.

V is TRBV7-8 and J is TRBJ1-5; D gene ambiguous. Germline values: CDR1 SGHVS, CDR2 FQNEAQ. The CDR3 is made up of 12 amino acids. The V and J ends lost 2 bases and 9 bases respectively, with 8 bases between them. The CDR3 reads CASSLPDGPQHF. The DNA of the CDR3 is TGTGCCAGCAGCTTACCGGACGGGCCCCAGCATTTT.

In DNA, the CDR3 is TGTGCCAGCAGTAAGGACAGGGTTCGGACTGAAGCTTTCTTT. Its protein product is CASSKDRVRTEAFF. The chain employs TRBV28 and TRBJ1-1; 8 bases are shared with TRBD1. Per the germline V gene, CDR1 is MDHEN and CDR2 is SYDVKM. V lost 5 bases to trimming and J lost 5 bases; unmatched junction nucleotides: 7. This CDR3 comprises 14 residues. Variable domain in full (rest from reference TRBV28 and TRBJ1-1): DVKVTQSSRYLVKRTGEKVFLECVQDMDHENMFWYRQDPGLGLRLIYFSYDVKMKEKGDIPEGYSVSREKKERFSLILESASTNQTSMYLCASSKDRVRTEAFFGQGTRLTVV.

The chain uses TRBV4-2 and TRBJ1-2; 7 bases agree with TRBD1. The V gene's germline CDR1 is LGHNA and CDR2 YNFKEQ. V lost 1 base, J lost 7 bases, and 6 bases stayed unmatched. CDR3 length: 14 amino acids. The CDR3 spells CASSQVDREGGYTF. In DNA form, the CDR3 reads TGTGCCAGCAGCCAAGTAGACAGGGAAGGTGGCTACACCTTC.

As for this clone: The likely explanation is a read error, given a far larger clone one base away. The CDR3 DNA sequence: TGCAGCGTTCCGACCTGGGGTGTTGGGACCCAGTACTTC. Residues: CSVPTWGVGTQYF. The chain couples TRBV29-1 to TRBJ2-5; D unresolved. Trimming shortened V by 5 bases and J by 7 bases, and 17 bases separated the two germline ends. The germline gives CDR1 SQVTM, CDR2 ANQGSEA. The CDR3 is 13 residues long.

This chain uses TRBV28 with TRBJ2-3; no clear D gene. V shed 6 bases and J shed 6 bases, with 7 bases lying between them. Germline V gives CDR1 MDHEN, CDR2 SYDVKM. The CDR3 consists of 11 residues. The CDR3 region has the DNA TGTGCCAGCAGCGAAGGCGATACGCAGTATTTT. The encoded protein is CASSEGDTQYF.

Comment on this clone: Possible read error: a much larger clone is one base away. The V and J genes are TRBV9 and TRBJ2-7; a weak D match, TRBD1 (6 bases). Germline CDR1 is SGDLS and CDR2 is YYNGEE. The length of the CDR3 is 15 residues. V gave up 1 base and J gave up 4 bases, with 15 bases separating them. Here the CDR3 reads CASSVQDSKTYEQYF. CDR3 bases: TGTGCCAGCAGCGTACAGGACAGTAAGACTTACGAGCAGTACTTC.

V and J are TRBV5-4 and TRBJ1-1, with 8 bases that match TRBD1. CDR3 length: 14 amino acids. Per the germline V gene, CDR1 is SGHNT and CDR2 is YYREEE (reference sequence). Losses at the gene ends were 2 bases for V and 1 base for J; bases not matched to a gene: 1. The CDR3 DNA reads as TGTGCCAGCAGCTTAGGGACAGGGAACACTGAAGCTTTCTTT. This codes for CASSLGTGNTEAFF.

With respect to this clone: A read error may explain this, as a much larger clone is one base away. Other DNA sequences of this sample code for an identical CDR3. The rearrangement links TRBV28 to TRBJ2-1; 11 bases are shared with TRBD2. This CDR3 has 16 amino acids. Germline V gene sequence: CDR1 MDHEN, CDR2 SYDVKM. Unmatched junction bases numbered 6, after V lost 5 bases and J lost 3 bases. The CDR3, as DNA: TGTGCCAGCAGTGTCGCGGGACTAGCGGACTACAATGAGCAGTTCTTC. The encoded protein is CASSVAGLADYNEQFF.

Worth noting for this clone: A far larger clone differs by one base, so this is likely a read error. V and J are TRBV30 and TRBJ2-5, with 7 bases lining up with TRBD1. The J call is uncertain, as TRBJ2-7 better fits the DNA end. Germline V gene sequence: CDR1 GTSNPN, CDR2 SVGIG (reference sequence). The CDR3 is 13 amino acids. CDR3 nucleotide sequence: TGTGCCTCGCCGGGACAGTCCATCTACGAGCAGTACTTC. Protein product: CASPGQSIYEQYF.

The rearrangement joins TRBV7-9 to TRBJ2-7; no clear D. Trimming pared 5 bases from V and 2 bases from J, leaving 10 bases between. This CDR3 is built from 13 residues. Looked up from germline, CDR1 is SEHNR and CDR2 is FQNEAQ (reference sequence). The CDR3 bases are TGTGCCAGCAGCACACAGTTAACCTACGAGCAGTACTTC. Its protein is CASSTQLTYEQYF.

On this clone: A read error likely explains this, since a far larger clone differs by one base. This same CDR3 is encoded by further DNA sequences in the sample. This chain joins TRBV20-1 and TRBJ1-2, with D hard to call. The CDR3 covers 11 residues. Trimming left V 6 bases short and J 8 bases short, with 13 bases between. Germline CDR1 DFQATT, CDR2 SNEGSKA (reference sequence). The CDR3 here is CSAGRGEGYTF. The CDR3 DNA sequence: TGCAGTGCCGGACGTGGGGAGGGCTACACCTTC.